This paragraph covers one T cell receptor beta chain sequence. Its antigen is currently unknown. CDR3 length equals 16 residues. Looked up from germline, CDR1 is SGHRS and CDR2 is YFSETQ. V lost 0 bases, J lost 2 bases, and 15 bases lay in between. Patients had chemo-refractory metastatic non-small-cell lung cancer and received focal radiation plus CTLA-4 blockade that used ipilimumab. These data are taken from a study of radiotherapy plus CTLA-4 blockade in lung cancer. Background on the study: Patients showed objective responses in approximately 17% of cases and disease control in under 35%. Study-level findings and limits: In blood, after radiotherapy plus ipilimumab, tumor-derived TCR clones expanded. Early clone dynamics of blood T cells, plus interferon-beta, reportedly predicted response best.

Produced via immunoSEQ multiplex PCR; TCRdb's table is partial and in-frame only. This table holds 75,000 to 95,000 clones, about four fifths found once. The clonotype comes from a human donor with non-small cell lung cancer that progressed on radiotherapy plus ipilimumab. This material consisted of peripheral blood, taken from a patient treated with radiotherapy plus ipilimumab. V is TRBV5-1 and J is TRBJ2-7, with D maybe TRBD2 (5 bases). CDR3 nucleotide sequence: TGCGCCAGCAGCTTGGTTCCCCCTAGAGGGACCTACGAGCAGTACTTC. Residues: CASSLVPPRGTYEQYF. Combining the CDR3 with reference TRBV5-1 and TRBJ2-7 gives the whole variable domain KAGVTQTPRYLIKTRGQQVTLSCSPISGHRSVSWYQQTPGQGLQFLFEYFSETQRNKGNFPGRFSGRQFSNSRSEMNVSTLELGDSALYLCASSLVPPRGTYEQYFGPGTRLTVT.